Below are 32 T cell receptor beta chains sequenced from a single sample in a study of T cell responses to AZD1222 COVID-19 vaccine. The protocol was immunoSEQ multiplex PCR, while the TCRdb copy is restricted to in-frame clones and leaves out a portion. Of 120,000 to 150,000 clones detected, approximately 89% appear once; the ten largest clones hold roughly 3.5%. This specimen was peripheral blood, taken on day 0 of MenACWY control vaccination. These receptors were collected from an adult in good health.

V is TRBV19 and J is TRBJ2-6; maybe TRBD1 (6 bases). CDR1 is LNHDA and CDR2 is SQIVND in the germline V gene (reference sequence). V was clipped by 5 bases and J by 1 base, with 12 bases between them. CDR3 length: 16 residues. CDR3 in DNA: TGTGCCAGTAGTGCTAGGACAGTTTCTGGGGCCAACGTCCTGACTTTC. Translated: CASSARTVSGANVLTF.

The rearrangement joins TRBV28 to TRBJ2-1, with a weak D call TRBD2 (5 bases). V gave up 10 bases and J gave up 6 bases, with 10 bases separating them. In germline, CDR1 is MDHEN, CDR2 SYDVKM. CDR3 length equals 11 residues. DNA for the CDR3: TGTGCCACAAAAGGGAGCAATGAGCAGTTCTTC. It is translated as CATKGSNEQFF.

The rearrangement joins TRBV11-2 to TRBJ1-2, with 12 bases matching TRBD1. Unmatched junction bases numbered 15, after V lost 4 bases and J lost 6 bases. CDR1 is SGHAT, CDR2 FQNNGV, per germline. The CDR3 is made up of 18 amino acids. The CDR3 region has the DNA TGTGCCAGCAGCTCCCGGACCGGGACAGGGGGCATACTCGATGGCTACACCTTC. As protein: CASSSRTGTGGILDGYTF.

This chain links TRBV12-3 or TRBV12-4 with TRBJ1-5; D not certain. This CDR3 has 13 residues. V was cut by 5 bases and J by 0 bases, with 5 bases left in between. The CDR3 sequence: CASSQYSNQPQHF. Here the CDR3 DNA reads TGTGCCAGCAGTCAATATAGCAATCAGCCCCAGCATTTT.

The chain recombines TRBV4-1 with TRBJ2-7; D assignment may be TRBD1 or TRBD2 (5 bases each). CDR1 is MGHRA and CDR2 is YSYEKL in the germline V gene. V was pared by 1 base and J by 2 bases, with 12 bases between. The CDR3 is 15 residues long. The CDR3 is CASSQGEEGTYEQYF. The CDR3 coding sequence is TGCGCCAGCAGCCAAGGGGAAGAGGGGACCTACGAGCAGTACTTC.

This chain links TRBV9 with TRBJ1-4, with TRBD1 as a possible D gene (5 bases). V was clipped by 0 bases and J by 7 bases, with 10 bases between them. Per the germline V gene, CDR1 is SGDLS and CDR2 is YYNGEE. The CDR3 contains 14 residues. The CDR3 here is CASSVEAGSEKLFF. The CDR3 bases are TGTGCCAGCAGCGTAGAGGCAGGGTCTGAAAAACTGTTTTTT. Full variable domain (remainder filled in from reference TRBV9 and TRBJ1-4): DSGVTQTPKHLITATGQRVTLRCSPRSGDLSVYWYQQSLDQGLQFLIQYYNGEERAKGNILERFSAQQFPDLHSELNLSSLELGDSALYFCASSVEAGSEKLFFGSGTQLSVL.

The V gene is TRBV27, the J gene TRBJ2-7; 14 nucleotides match TRBD2. Germline V gene lookup returns CDR1 MNHEY and CDR2 SMNVEV (reference sequence). There are 15 residues in the CDR3. V gave up 5 bases and J gave up 6 bases; unmatched junction bases: 6. For the CDR3, the DNA is TGTGCCAGCAGTAGTGGGACTAGCGGGAGAGCCGAGCAGTACTTC. Its protein product is CASSSGTSGRAEQYF.

CDR3 sequence reads: CASTSTGEGNTIYF. The CDR3, as DNA: TGTGCCAGCACCTCGACAGGGGAGGGAAACACCATATATTTT. The rearrangement links TRBV6-5 to TRBJ1-3, with 8 bases matching TRBD1. The V and J ends lost 7 bases and 4 bases, in that order; junction bases with no gene match: 6. This CDR3 is 14 amino acids long. Germline V gene data show CDR1 as MNHEY and CDR2 as SVGAGI.

This clone was seen once. This chain connects TRBV20-1 to TRBJ1-2, with D tentatively TRBD1 (6 bases). CDR1 and CDR2 from the germline V gene are DFQATT and SNEGSKA (reference sequence). This CDR3 has 11 residues. The ends were cut back, 6 bases at V and 8 bases at J, with 13 bases in the middle. The CDR3 DNA reads TGCAGTGCCCCTACAGGGAACGGCTACACCTTC. It specifies CSAPTGNGYTF.

This sequence joins TRBV9 and TRBJ1-6; the match to TRBD1 covers 9 bases. Trimming at V came to 0 bases and at J to 7 bases, leaving 2 bases not matched to a gene. The CDR3 consists of 15 residues. Germline V CDR1 and CDR2: SGDLS, YYNGEE. The CDR3, as DNA: TGTGCCAGCAGCGTAGGGACAGGGGCAAATTCACCCCTCCACTTT. It encodes CASSVGTGANSPLHF.

Only one count was recorded for this clone. J is TRBJ2-7 and V is TRBV5-4; D not resolved. CDR1 is SGHNT and CDR2 is YYREEE in the germline V gene (reference sequence). V was clipped by 3 bases and J by 3 bases, with 13 bases between them. The CDR3 spans 14 residues. DNA for the CDR3: TGTGCCAGCAGCTACGAACGTGGGATCTACGAGCAGTACTTC. This encodes CASSYERGIYEQYF.

The chain couples TRBV7-2 to TRBJ1-5, with unresolved D. The CDR3 contains 15 residues. Germline V lookup: CDR1 SGHTA, CDR2 FQGNSA. Trimming stripped 6 bases from V and 1 base from J, with 13 bases between. The CDR3 protein is CASSFTLGSNQPQHF. The CDR3 DNA follows: TGTGCCAGCAGTTTCACCCTGGGCAGCAATCAGCCCCAGCATTTT.

This sequence joins TRBV10-1 and TRBJ1-6; TRBD1 aligns across 11 bases. V was clipped by 2 bases and J by 7 bases; unmatched bases: 13. Germline loops: CDR1 WNHNN, CDR2 SYGVQD (reference sequence). CDR3 length: 19 residues. The CDR3, as DNA: TGCGCCAGCAGTGAGCGCGGACAGGGGGCGGAGGGTCGCAATTCACCCCTCCACTTT. Its protein is CASSERGQGAEGRNSPLHF.

This chain uses TRBV7-2 with TRBJ2-2; 7 nucleotides line up with TRBD1. In germline, CDR1 is SGHTA, CDR2 FQGNSA. This CDR3 has 15 amino acids. The V segment lost 5 bases and the J segment 5 bases; nucleotides outside the gene matches: 8. CDR3 residues: CASSGVNRGTGELFF. The CDR3 DNA is TGTGCCAGCAGCGGCGTTAACAGGGGTACCGGGGAGCTGTTTTTT.

The chain uses TRBV18 and TRBJ2-7, with TRBD2 identical over 7 bases. With 3 bases clipped from V and 6 bases from J, the junction kept 2 bases outside the gene matches. CDR1 is KGHSH and CDR2 is LQKENI in the germline V gene. The CDR3 consists of 12 residues. CDR3 DNA: TGTGCCAGCTCACCCGAGCGGGGCGAGCAGTACTTC. It is translated as CASSPERGEQYF.

This clone appeared a few times. The V and J genes are TRBV30 and TRBJ1-2; the match to TRBD1 covers 10 bases. V dropped 0 bases and J dropped 6; count of bases not matched to a gene: 4. Germline lookup yields CDR1 GTSNPN and CDR2 SVGIG (reference sequence). The CDR3 is made up of 14 amino acids. The CDR3 DNA is TGTGCCTGGAGTGTTACGACAGGGGGCCATGGCTACACCTTC. It codes for CAWSVTTGGHGYTF.

The chain has TRBV2 and TRBJ2-3; D remains unclear. In germline, CDR1 is SNHLY, CDR2 FYNNEI. V was cut by 6 bases and J by 0 bases, with 10 bases left in between. The CDR3 covers 14 residues. CDR3 coding DNA: TGTGCCAGCAGCAAAGGTACTAGCACAGATACGCAGTATTTT. Amino acid sequence: CASSKGTSTDTQYF.

This rearrangement joins TRBV9 to TRBJ2-3; 11 nucleotides match TRBD2. The CDR3 covers 17 residues. V lost 3 bases and J lost 0; bases outside the gene matches: 6. Germline values: CDR1 SGDLS, CDR2 YYNGEE. This CDR3 is CASSGGLAEPSTDTQYF. DNA for the CDR3: TGTGCCAGCAGCGGGGGACTAGCGGAACCTAGCACAGATACGCAGTATTTT.

The chain uses TRBV28 and TRBJ2-7; D is perhaps TRBD1 or TRBD2 (5 bases each). The CDR3 loop spans 14 amino acids. Germline CDR1 reads MDHEN; CDR2 reads SYDVKM. Between the trimmed V and J ends, which lost 6 bases and 3 bases, there was a span of 15 bases. CDR3 protein: CASRPGAEFYEQYF. CDR3 coding DNA: TGTGCCAGCAGGCCCGGGGCCGAGTTCTACGAGCAGTACTTC.

The chain links TRBV2 to TRBJ2-4, with 10 bases aligning to TRBD1. Germline loops: CDR1 SNHLY, CDR2 FYNNEI. J lost 1 base, V lost 6 bases, and 3 bases had no gene match. There are 15 residues in the CDR3. In DNA, the CDR3 is TGTGCCAGCAGCTTGGACAGGGGGGCCAAAAACATTCAGTACTTC. Its translation is CASSLDRGAKNIQYF.

The rearrangement links TRBV6-1 to TRBJ1-4; the D is unclear. The CDR3 consists of 14 residues. Germline values: CDR1 MNHNS, CDR2 SASEGT. V shed 3 bases and J shed 5 bases, with 10 bases lying between them. CDR3 nucleotides: TGTGCCAGCAGTGAGGGCCTAGAGAATGAAAAACTGTTTTTT. Translation gives CASSEGLENEKLFF.

The rearrangement uses TRBV7-2 and TRBJ2-2; D assignment may be TRBD1 or TRBD2 (5 bases each). Trimming pared 5 bases from V and 4 bases from J, leaving 11 bases between. From germline, CDR1 is SGHTA and CDR2 FQGNSA. The CDR3 runs to 14 residues. The CDR3 DNA is TGTGCCAGCAGCAGAGATGGGGGCACCGGGGAGCTGTTTTTT. It encodes CASSRDGGTGELFF.

The chain combines TRBV19 with TRBJ2-6; the D gene is possibly TRBD2 (5 bases). Trimming shortened V by 7 bases and J by 2 bases, and 18 bases separated the two germline ends. The CDR3 has 17 amino acids. Per the germline V gene, CDR1 is LNHDA and CDR2 is SQIVND (reference sequence). The CDR3 loop is CASTSIPGLTGANVLTF. The DNA of the CDR3 is TGTGCCAGTACCTCTATCCCTGGACTCACTGGGGCCAACGTCCTGACTTTC.

The chain is built from TRBV28 and TRBJ1-3; no reliable D call. The V gene's germline CDR1 is MDHEN and CDR2 SYDVKM. V shed 3 bases and J shed 2 bases, with 5 bases lying between them. The CDR3 is 13 residues long. The CDR3 coding sequence is TGTGCCAGCAGTTTGCACCCTGGAAACACCATATATTTT. Encoded protein: CASSLHPGNTIYF.

This clone has only one observation. Relative to the germline gene, one junction end is altered; a read error may explain this. This sequence joins TRBV7-7 and TRBJ2-1; the D call may be TRBD1 or TRBD2 (8 bases each). This CDR3 is 14 amino acids long. In germline, CDR1 is SSHAT, CDR2 FNYEAQ (reference sequence). CDR3 region: CASSLAGQANEQFF. The CDR3 DNA sequence: TGTGCTAGCAGCTTAGCGGGACAGGCCAATGAGCAGTTCTTC.

The genes are TRBV6-2 or TRBV6-3 and TRBJ2-7; D is unclear. With 2 bases removed from V and 3 bases from J, the gap between germline ends came to 8 bases. The CDR3 is 13 residues long. CDR1 MNHEY and CDR2 SVGEGT come from the germline V gene. CDR3 residues: CASSYHAIYEQYF. CDR3 in DNA: TGTGCCAGCAGTTACCACGCGATCTACGAGCAGTACTTC.

The chain carries TRBV5-8 and TRBJ2-5; D possibly corresponds to TRBD1 (8 bases). Per the germline V gene, CDR1 is SGHTS and CDR2 is YDEGEE. Deletions cut 4 bases from V and 1 base from J, with 17 bases between. CDR3 size: 16 residues. CDR3 loop: CASSTGGQATQETQYF. CDR3 in DNA: TGTGCCAGCAGCACGGGGGGACAGGCTACCCAAGAGACCCAGTACTTC.

In this sample, this clone turned up once. This chain joins TRBV27 and TRBJ1-1; D gene unclear. Germline CDR1 and CDR2: MNHEY and SMNVEV (reference sequence). Deletions cut 0 bases from V and 1 base from J, with 9 bases between. The CDR3 is made up of 15 amino acids. CDR3 in DNA: TGTGCCAGCAGTTTATCTCCGGGAGCGAACACTGAAGCTTTCTTT. Its translation is CASSLSPGANTEAFF.

The chain carries TRBV6-1 and TRBJ1-1; no reliable D call. V lost 1 base to trimming and J lost 3 bases, with 9 bases between them. Germline values: CDR1 MNHNS, CDR2 SASEGT. The length of the CDR3 is 14 residues. The DNA for the CDR3 is TGTGCCAGCAGTGAAGGCCAGATCTACACTGAAGCTTTCTTT. This gives the protein CASSEGQIYTEAFF.

The rearrangement links TRBV9 to TRBJ2-7, with D unclear. Trimming took 0 bases from V and 4 from J, leaving 17 bases between them. Germline V gene sequence: CDR1 SGDLS, CDR2 YYNGEE. CDR3 size: 16 residues. For the CDR3, the DNA is TGTGCCAGCAGCGTAGCTAGTGGAAGCGTTCTTTACGAGCAGTACTTC. Protein sequence: CASSVASGSVLYEQYF.

This sequence joins TRBV10-1 and TRBJ2-3; tentative D call: TRBD2 (5 bases). The germline CDR1 and CDR2 sequences are WNHNN and SYGVQD (reference sequence). The CDR3 is 14 amino acids. Between the trimmed V and J ends, which lost 11 bases and 3 bases, there was a span of 18 bases. The CDR3 loop reads CAGTGSRQTDTQYF. DNA for the CDR3: TGCGCCGGAACGGGGAGCCGACAAACAGATACGCAGTATTTT.

V usage is TRBV5-1 and J usage is TRBJ2-1; 10 bases are a match to TRBD2. Germline V gene data show CDR1 as SGHRS and CDR2 as YFSETQ. V lost 0 bases to trimming and J lost 4 bases; unmatched junction nucleotides: 1. There are 15 residues in the CDR3. The CDR3 reads CASSLAAGGYNEQFF. CDR3 DNA: TGCGCCAGCAGCTTGGCAGCGGGAGGGTACAATGAGCAGTTCTTC.